This T cell receptor (beta chain) was found in a study of cytomegalovirus exposure and HLA in healthy donors. 13 Jbeta primers and 60 Vbeta primers were used for the PCR. Assay used: immunoSEQ multiplex PCR; TCRdb lists only in-frame clones, some missing. The table lists tens of thousands of clones. The CDR3 has 13 residues. Trimming left V 1 base short and J 2 bases short, with 6 bases between. CDR1 is SGHTA and CDR2 is FQGTGA in the germline V gene. A note on this clone: What it binds is not known.

Study-wide findings and caveats: Later on, an analysis showed TCR association rates differing by HLA locus, with DRB1 the most and HLA-C the fewest. Later analysis associated a missense DCLRE1C variant with TCR beta V- and J-gene trimming. Within an earlier analysis, most TCR beta V segments proved productive either about 87% or about 30% of the time.

The sequenced sample consisted of PBMCs. This chain links TRBV7-3 with TRBJ2-7, with a tentative D call TRBD2 (6 bases). This clonotype was sampled from a middle-aged woman in good health and CMV-seropositive. The CDR3 sequence is CASSLRGAYEQYF. CDR3 in DNA: TGTGCCAGCAGCTTAAGGGGGGCCTACGAGCAGTACTTC.